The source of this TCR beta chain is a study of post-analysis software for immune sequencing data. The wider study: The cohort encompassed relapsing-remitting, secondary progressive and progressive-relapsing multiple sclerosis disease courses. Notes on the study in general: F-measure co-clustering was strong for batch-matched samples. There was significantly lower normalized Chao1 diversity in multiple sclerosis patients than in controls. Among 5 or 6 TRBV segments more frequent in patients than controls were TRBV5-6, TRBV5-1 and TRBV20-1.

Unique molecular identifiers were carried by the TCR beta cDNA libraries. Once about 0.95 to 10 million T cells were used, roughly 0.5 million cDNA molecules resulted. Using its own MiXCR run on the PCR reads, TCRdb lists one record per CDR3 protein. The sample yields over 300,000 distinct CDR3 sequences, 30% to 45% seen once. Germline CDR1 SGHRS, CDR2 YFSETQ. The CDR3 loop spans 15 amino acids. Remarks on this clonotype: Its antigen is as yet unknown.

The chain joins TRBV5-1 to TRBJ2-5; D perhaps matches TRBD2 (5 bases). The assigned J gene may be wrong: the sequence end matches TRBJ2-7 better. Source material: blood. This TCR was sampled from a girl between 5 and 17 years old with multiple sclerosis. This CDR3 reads CASSSSTGSSYEQYF. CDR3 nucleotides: TGCGCCAGCAGCTCCTCGACGGGGTCCTCCTACGAGCAGTACTTC.